Shown below are 10 T cell receptor beta chains from a single sample sequenced in a study of beta chain features in type 1 diabetes. The authors reverse transcribed all of the isolated RNA, so sequencing captured expressed TCRB transcripts. Libraries were prepared by immunoSEQ multiplex PCR; TCRdb keeps only in-frame clonotypes and omits some of them. This sample has about 140,000 clones, with 6% to 7.5% found just once. The sample consisted of central memory CD4+ T cells from blood. These TCRs come from a woman aged 30 to 39 in good health.

This chain connects TRBV14 to TRBJ2-5; 7 bases align to TRBD2. The tail of the sequence fits TRBJ2-7 better, so the J call may be wrong. The germline V gene has CDR1 SGHDN and CDR2 FVKESK. CDR3 length equals 13 residues. CDR3 region: CASSHRGSYEQYF. The CDR3 DNA sequence: TGTGCCAGCAGCCATCGCGGGAGCTACGAGCAGTACTTC.

V and J are TRBV7-9 and TRBJ1-2, with D possibly TRBD1 on 6 matching bases. The V and J ends lost 5 bases and 4 bases respectively, with 17 bases between them. The germline V gene encodes CDR1 SEHNR and CDR2 FQNEAQ (reference sequence). CDR3 length: 15 amino acids. This CDR3 reads CASSPQGGALYGYTF. The CDR3 DNA reads TGTGCCAGCAGCCCTCAAGGGGGGGCCCTCTATGGCTACACCTTC.

The chain is built from TRBV28 and TRBJ2-7, with TRBD2 identical over 8 bases. The CDR3 is made up of 17 amino acids. Germline CDR1 and CDR2: MDHEN and SYDVKM. Unmatched junction bases numbered 15, after V lost 6 bases and J lost 2 bases. The CDR3 DNA follows: TGTGCCAGCAGGCAAGGCCCGGGGGGGACCAGACCCTACGAGCAGTACTTC. It yields the protein CASRQGPGGTRPYEQYF. Using reference TRBV28 and TRBJ2-7 for the parts outside the CDR3, the full variable domain is DVKVTQSSRYLVKRTGEKVFLECVQDMDHENMFWYRQDPGLGLRLIYFSYDVKMKEKGDIPEGYSVSREKKERFSLILESASTNQTSMYLCASRQGPGGTRPYEQYFGPGTRLTVT.

The chain employs TRBV4-1 and TRBJ2-5, with a weak D call TRBD1 (6 bases). The CDR3 length is 15 residues. The germline V gene has CDR1 MGHRA and CDR2 YSYEKL. Trimming cost V 4 bases and J 3 bases, with 15 bases left between them. The CDR3 sequence: CASSPNRDVKETQYF. As DNA, the CDR3 is TGCGCCAGCAGCCCGAACAGGGACGTAAAAGAGACCCAGTACTTC.

This clone has only a few counts. V usage is TRBV9 and J usage is TRBJ1-3; D unclear. The CDR3 is made up of 15 amino acids. V was cut by 0 bases and J by 0 bases, with 7 bases left in between. Germline V lookup: CDR1 SGDLS, CDR2 YYNGEE. In DNA form, the CDR3 reads TGTGCCAGCAGCGTAGCTACGTTCTCTGGAAACACCATATATTTT. Its protein is CASSVATFSGNTIYF.

In its sample, this clone was seen many times. V gene TRBV29-1 combines with J gene TRBJ1-1, with unresolved D. The V end was cut by 7 bases, the J end by 6 bases, with 21 bases between. Germline CDR1 and CDR2: SQVTM and ANQGSEA. This CDR3 has 14 residues. The CDR3 nucleotides read TGCAGCGATGCAGTTCCCGGCGGGGTGGCTGAAGCTTTCTTT. Amino acid sequence: CSDAVPGGVAEAFF. The full variable domain, completed using reference TRBV29-1 and TRBJ1-1, is SAVISQKPSRDICQRGTSLTIQCQVDSQVTMMFWYRQQPGQSLTLIATANQGSEATYESGFVIDKFPISRPNLTFSTLTVSNMSPEDSSIYLCSDAVPGGVAEAFFGQGTRLTVV.

In its sample, this clone was seen a few times. The gene calls are TRBV5-1 and TRBJ2-3; 7 nucleotides match TRBD1. With 2 bases clipped from V and 2 bases from J, the junction kept 2 bases outside the gene matches. Germline V gives CDR1 SGHRS, CDR2 YFSETQ. The CDR3 contains 14 residues. In DNA, the CDR3 is TGCGCCAGCAGCTTTCAGGGGGTCACAGATACGCAGTATTTT. Its protein is CASSFQGVTDTQYF.

This clone was counted only a few times. The chain is built from TRBV2 and TRBJ1-3; 7 bases agree with TRBD1. Unmatched junction bases numbered 14, after V lost 6 bases and J lost 3 bases. The CDR3 has 17 amino acids. Germline V gene lookup returns CDR1 SNHLY and CDR2 FYNNEI. The DNA of the CDR3 is TGTGCCAGCAGCGCAACCGGGACAGTCGGTCATGGAAACACCATATATTTT. This encodes CASSATGTVGHGNTIYF.

The chain employs TRBV6-1 and TRBJ2-5; 7 nucleotides align to TRBD1. V shed 3 bases, J shed 0 bases, and the junction held 1 base outside the gene matches. The germline V gene has CDR1 MNHNS and CDR2 SASEGT. This CDR3 has 14 amino acids. For the CDR3, the DNA is TGTGCCAGCAGTGAGGGACAGTACCAAGAGACCCAGTACTTC. It specifies CASSEGQYQETQYF.

This clone was detected a few times. This sequence joins TRBV10-3 and TRBJ2-7; 14 bases align to TRBD2. J was trimmed by 6 bases and V by 6 bases; bases with no gene match: 4. This CDR3 region has 14 residues. The germline V gene encodes CDR1 ENHRY and CDR2 SYGVKD. The CDR3 coding sequence is TGTGCCATCAGGACTAGCGGGAGGGCCTCCGAGCAGTACTTC. Translating it yields CAIRTSGRASEQYF.